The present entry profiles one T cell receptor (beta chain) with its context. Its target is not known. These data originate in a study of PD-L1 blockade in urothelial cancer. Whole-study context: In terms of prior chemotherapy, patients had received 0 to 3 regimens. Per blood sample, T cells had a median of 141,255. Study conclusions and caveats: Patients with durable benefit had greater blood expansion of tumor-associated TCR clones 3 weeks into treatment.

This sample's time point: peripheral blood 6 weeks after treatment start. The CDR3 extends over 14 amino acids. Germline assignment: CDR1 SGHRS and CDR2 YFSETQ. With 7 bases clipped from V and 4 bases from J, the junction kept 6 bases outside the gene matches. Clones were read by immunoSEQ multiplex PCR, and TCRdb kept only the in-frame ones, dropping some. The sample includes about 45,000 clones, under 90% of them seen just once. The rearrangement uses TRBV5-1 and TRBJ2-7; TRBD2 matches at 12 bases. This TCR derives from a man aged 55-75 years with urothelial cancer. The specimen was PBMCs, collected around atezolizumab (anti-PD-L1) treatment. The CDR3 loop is CASRELAGGYEQYF. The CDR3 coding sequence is TGCGCCAGCCGAGAACTAGCGGGGGGTTACGAGCAGTACTTC. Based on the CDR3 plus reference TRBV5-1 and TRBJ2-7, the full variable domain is KAGVTQTPRYLIKTRGQQVTLSCSPISGHRSVSWYQQTPGQGLQFLFEYFSETQRNKGNFPGRFSGRQFSNSRSEMNVSTLELGDSALYLCASRELAGGYEQYFGPGTRLTVT.